These T cell receptor beta chains were read from a single sample in a study of blood T cell repertoires in COVID-19. The assay was immunoSEQ multiplex PCR, and TCRdb's table has in-frame clones only and misses some. The sample holds some 160,000 clones; about four fifths are singletons and the top ten take under 2.5%. Specimen: peripheral blood. The origin of the receptors is a woman over 75 with acute or convalescent COVID-19. Each CDR3 is given with its conserved first and last residue. The D gene is left open where the match is weak. Size values are once, few and many counts, or a class for expanded clones, and some rows have none.

D: TRBD1; V: TRBV4-2; J: TRBJ1-2; size: -; DNA: TGTGCCAGCAGCCCCCAGGGACGGGACAGGGTTGGCTACACCTTC; CDR3: CASSPQGRDRVGYTF
D: TRBD1; V: TRBV6-2/TRBV6-3; J: TRBJ2-5; size: -; DNA: TGTGCCAGCAGTAGGGGGGACAGGGGGGCGGAAGAGACCCAGTACTTC; CDR3: CASSRGDRGAEETQYF
D: -; V: TRBV6-2/TRBV6-3; J: TRBJ1-4; size: -; DNA: TGTGCCAGCAGTTACCCGACTTTGACTGAAAAACTGTTTTTT; CDR3: CASSYPTLTEKLFF
D: -; V: TRBV20-1; J: TRBJ1-1; size: few; DNA: TGCAGTGCTAGGGTCGACAGCGAAGCTTTCTTT; CDR3: CSARVDSEAFF
D: TRBD1; V: TRBV28; J: TRBJ1-4; size: -; DNA: TGTGCCAGCAGTTTACCCACAGGGGCTAATGAAAAACTGTTTTTT; CDR3: CASSLPTGANEKLFF
D: -; V: TRBV12-3/TRBV12-4; J: TRBJ1-6; size: few; DNA: TGTGCCAGCAGTTTTCAGGGGAATTCACCCCTCCACTTT; CDR3: CASSFQGNSPLHF
D: TRBD1; V: TRBV28; J: TRBJ1-2; size: -; DNA: TGTGCCAGCAGTCCGGGACAGCGTTTGGGCTACACCTTC; CDR3: CASSPGQRLGYTF
D: TRBD1; V: TRBV6-1; J: TRBJ2-7; size: -; DNA: TGTGCCAGCAGTGAAGGGACAGGGGGCGAAAGGGAGCAGTACTTC; CDR3: CASSEGTGGEREQYF
D: TRBD1; V: TRBV27; J: TRBJ2-7; size: -; DNA: TGTGCCAGCAGAAAGACAGGGGAAATCTACGAGCAGTACTTC; CDR3: CASRKTGEIYEQYF
D: -; V: TRBV7-2; J: TRBJ1-1; size: -; DNA: TGTGCCAGCAGCTTAAAGGGGGAGAACACTGAAGCTTTCTTT; CDR3: CASSLKGENTEAFF
D: -; V: TRBV2; J: TRBJ2-3; size: -; DNA: TGTGCCAGCAGGGGTCAGGGCAGGGGTAGCACAGATACGCAGTATTTT; CDR3: CASRGQGRGSTDTQYF
D: -; V: TRBV10-2; J: TRBJ1-5; size: -; DNA: TGCGCCAGCAGTGATATAAATAGCAATCAGCCCCAGCATTTT; CDR3: CASSDINSNQPQHF
D: -; V: TRBV9; J: TRBJ2-3; size: -; DNA: TGTGCCAGCAGCCCTGACCGAGGTACGCAGTATTTT; CDR3: CASSPDRGTQYF
D: -; V: TRBV4-3; J: TRBJ2-7; size: -; DNA: TGCGCCAGCAGCCAAGGATACCACAGCCTCGAGCAGTACTTC; CDR3: CASSQGYHSLEQYF
D: -; V: TRBV5-1; J: TRBJ1-4; size: -; DNA: TGCGCCAGCAGCCCCGGGGTATCTAATGAAAAACTGTTTTTT; CDR3: CASSPGVSNEKLFF
D: -; V: TRBV3-1/TRBV3-2; J: TRBJ2-7; size: few; DNA: TGTGCCAGCAGCCAACTAGGCCCTGATGAGCAGTACTTC; CDR3: CASSQLGPDEQYF
D: -; V: TRBV16; J: TRBJ1-2; size: -; DNA: TGTGCCAGCAGCCAATTTAGTGAAGACTATGGCTACACCTTC; CDR3: CASSQFSEDYGYTF
D: TRBD1; V: TRBV4-1; J: TRBJ2-7; size: -; DNA: TGCGCCAGCAGCCCGACAGGGGCTGTCGACGAGCAGTACTTC; CDR3: CASSPTGAVDEQYF
D: -; V: TRBV28; J: TRBJ1-5; size: -; DNA: TGTGCCAGCAGGGGGGGAGGGGCCAGCAATCAGCCCCAGCATTTT; CDR3: CASRGGGASNQPQHF
D: -; V: TRBV30; J: TRBJ2-5; size: -; DNA: TGTGCCTGGAGTGCCGGTGGGAGAATAGAGACCCAGTACTTC; CDR3: CAWSAGGRIETQYF
D: -; V: TRBV11-3; J: TRBJ2-2; size: once; DNA: TGTGCCAGCAGCTCCACTTACACCGGGGAGCTGTTTTTT; CDR3: CASSSTYTGELFF
D: -; V: TRBV7-9; J: TRBJ1-3; size: -; DNA: TGTGCCAGCAGCTTTGCAGGGCTCGGAAACACCATATATTTT; CDR3: CASSFAGLGNTIYF
D: TRBD2; V: TRBV30; J: TRBJ2-7; size: -; DNA: TGTGCCTGGAGGACTAGCGGGAGGTACGAGCAGTACTTC; CDR3: CAWRTSGRYEQYF
D: -; V: TRBV6-5; J: TRBJ2-2; size: -; DNA: TGTGCCAGCAGTTACGCTCGGGACTCCAACACCGGGGAGCTGTTTTTT; CDR3: CASSYARDSNTGELFF
D: TRBD2; V: TRBV7-2; J: TRBJ2-3; size: -; DNA: TGTGCCAGCAGCTTAGCTAGCGGGGGAGGCACAGATACGCAGTATTTT; CDR3: CASSLASGGGTDTQYF
D: -; V: TRBV7-2; J: TRBJ2-3; size: few; DNA: TGTGCCAGCAGCTTAGCAGCAGGGGCGGAATACACAGATACGCAGTATTTT; CDR3: CASSLAAGAEYTDTQYF
D: TRBD2; V: TRBV6-2/TRBV6-3; J: TRBJ2-7; size: -; DNA: TGTGCCAGCAGTCCGCCGGGAGGGGGACGGGTCGAGCAGTACTTC; CDR3: CASSPPGGGRVEQYF
D: -; V: TRBV4-1; J: TRBJ2-1; size: once; DNA: TGCGCCAGCAGCCGATCGTTTCTCACGGAGAATTTAGGCAATGAGCAGTTCTTC; CDR3: CASSRSFLTENLGNEQFF
D: -; V: TRBV6-5; J: TRBJ1-3; size: few; DNA: TGTGCCAGCAGGAGGGCCCTCTCTGGAAACACCATATATTTT; CDR3: CASRRALSGNTIYF
D: -; V: TRBV5-5; J: TRBJ1-2; size: -; DNA: TGTGCCAGCAGCTTGGCTAGGGAGAAGAGTGGCTACACCTTC; CDR3: CASSLAREKSGYTF
D: -; V: TRBV30; J: TRBJ1-2; size: -; DNA: TGTGCCTGGAGTGTGGGGGGGCTTAGCTATGGCTACACCTTC; CDR3: CAWSVGGLSYGYTF
D: TRBD2; V: TRBV7-2; J: TRBJ2-1; size: -; DNA: TGTGCCAGCAGCTTACGACTAGCGGGAGACAATGAGCAGTTCTTC; CDR3: CASSLRLAGDNEQFF
D: -; V: TRBV10-1; J: TRBJ1-1; size: once; DNA: TGCGCCAGCAGTGAGGATCCGGTTGACACTGAAGCTTTCTTT; CDR3: CASSEDPVDTEAFF
D: -; V: TRBV25-1; J: TRBJ1-2; size: -; DNA: TGTGCCAGCAGTGATGCCACAGGGTTAGGTGGCTACACCTTC; CDR3: CASSDATGLGGYTF
D: -; V: TRBV6-5; J: TRBJ1-5; size: -; DNA: TGTGCCAGCAGGTCTAGAGAATATCAGCCCCAGCATTTT; CDR3: CASRSREYQPQHF
D: TRBD1; V: TRBV4-1; J: TRBJ2-6; size: -; DNA: TGCGCCAGCAGCCAAGACCGGCCGCAGGGGGCCTCTGGGGCCAACGTCCTGACTTTC; CDR3: CASSQDRPQGASGANVLTF
D: TRBD2; V: TRBV3-1/TRBV3-2; J: TRBJ2-2; size: -; DNA: TGTGCCAGCAGCCAACGGGGGGCCGGGGAGCTGTTTTTT; CDR3: CASSQRGAGELFF
D: TRBD2; V: TRBV11-1; J: TRBJ2-3; size: -; DNA: TGTGCCAGCAGCTCCCGGGATAGCGGGGGCACAGATACGCAGTATTTT; CDR3: CASSSRDSGGTDTQYF
D: TRBD1; V: TRBV5-6; J: TRBJ1-2; size: -; DNA: TGTGCCAGCAGCTTTAGGGGGCCATATTCAAGGTATGGCTACACCTTC; CDR3: CASSFRGPYSRYGYTF